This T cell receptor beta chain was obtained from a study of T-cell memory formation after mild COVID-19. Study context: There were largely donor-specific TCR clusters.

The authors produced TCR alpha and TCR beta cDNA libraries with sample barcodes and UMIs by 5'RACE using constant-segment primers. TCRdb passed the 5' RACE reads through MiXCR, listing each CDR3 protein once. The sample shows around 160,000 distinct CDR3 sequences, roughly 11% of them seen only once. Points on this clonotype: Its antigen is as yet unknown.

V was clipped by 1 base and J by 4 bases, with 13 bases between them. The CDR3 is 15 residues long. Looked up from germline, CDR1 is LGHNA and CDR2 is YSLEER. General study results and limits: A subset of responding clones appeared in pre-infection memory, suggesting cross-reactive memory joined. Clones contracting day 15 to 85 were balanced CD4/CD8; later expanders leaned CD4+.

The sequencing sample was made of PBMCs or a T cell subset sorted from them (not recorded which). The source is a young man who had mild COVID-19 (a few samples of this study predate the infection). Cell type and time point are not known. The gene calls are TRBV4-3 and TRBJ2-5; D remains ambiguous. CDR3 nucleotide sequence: TGCGCCAGCAGCCAAGGGTGGAAAGGTAGAGAGACCCAGTACTTC. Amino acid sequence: CASSQGWKGRETQYF.